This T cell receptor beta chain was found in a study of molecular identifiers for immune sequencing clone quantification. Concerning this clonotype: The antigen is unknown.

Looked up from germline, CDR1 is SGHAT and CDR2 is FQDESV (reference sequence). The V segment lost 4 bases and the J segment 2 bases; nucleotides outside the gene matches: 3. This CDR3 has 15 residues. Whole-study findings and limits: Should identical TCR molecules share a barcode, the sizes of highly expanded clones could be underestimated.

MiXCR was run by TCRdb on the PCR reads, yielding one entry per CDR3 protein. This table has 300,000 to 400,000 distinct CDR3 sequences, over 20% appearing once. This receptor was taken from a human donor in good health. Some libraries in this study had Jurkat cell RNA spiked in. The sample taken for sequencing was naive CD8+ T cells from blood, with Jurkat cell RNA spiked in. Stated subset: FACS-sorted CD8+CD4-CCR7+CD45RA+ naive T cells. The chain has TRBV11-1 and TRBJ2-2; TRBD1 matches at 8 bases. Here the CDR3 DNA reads TGTGCCAGCAGCTGGGGACAGGAAAACACCGGGGAGCTGTTTTTT. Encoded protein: CASSWGQENTGELFF.